There are many counts of the clone carrying this T cell receptor (beta chain). Other DNA sequences from this sample encode an identical CDR3 as well. These data come from a study of blood T cell repertoires in COVID-19. Whole-study context: Material from acute and convalescent COVID-19 was sourced from the United States, Italy and Spain. From T cells, B-cell-depleted T cells, or PBMCs came the material, which was cDNA or gDNA.

The authors' processing: For nucleated cells, counts were estimated from reference gene primer amplification. Only in-frame clones appear in the TCRdb table, and some are missing; sequencing was by immunoSEQ multiplex PCR. V, J and clone size reflect that table, while D and trimming were determined from the DNA. The sample records tens of thousands of clones, around 68% being singletons. Looked up from germline, CDR1 is MNHNS and CDR2 is SASEGT. V gave up 1 base and J gave up 0 bases, with 4 bases separating them. This CDR3 has 15 amino acids. This chain uses TRBV6-1 with TRBJ2-6; D unresolved. This clonotype was sampled from a woman in her seventies with acute or convalescent COVID-19. Sequenced sample: peripheral blood. CDR3 protein: CASSEDSSGANVLTF. The CDR3 bases are TGTGCCAGCAGTGAAGACAGCTCTGGGGCCAACGTCCTGACTTTC.